This entry lists 17 T cell receptor beta chains sequenced from one sample in a study of cytomegalovirus exposure and HLA in healthy donors (dated by TCRdb to about 2017). Library prep was done by the immunoSEQ multiplex PCR assay. For the multiplex PCR, a mixture combining 60 forward primers for TCR Vbeta segments and 13 reverse primers for TCR Jbeta segments was used. The immuneACCESS repertoire file appears here via TCRdb, limited to in-frame rearrangements. These files lack a portion of the clones; in checked studies, under half of the deficit traces to unresolved V genes, and the cause of the others is not known. This sample's table contains approximately 120,000 clones. Roughly 1% of the sample belongs to the ten largest clones. Sequences were obtained from PBMCs. Receptors originate from a man between 18 and 29 years old in good health and CMV-seronegative.

The rearrangement uses TRBV7-9 and TRBJ1-6; no clear D gene. The V and J ends lost 7 bases and 0 bases respectively, with 7 bases between them. Germline V gives CDR1 SEHNR, CDR2 FQNEAQ (reference sequence). This CDR3 is 14 amino acids long. CDR3 amino acids: CASTLSSYNSPLHF. CDR3 DNA: TGTGCCAGCACTTTGAGCTCCTATAATTCACCCCTCCACTTT.

The chain has TRBV6-4 and TRBJ2-1, with 10 positions matching TRBD1. V trimming: 5 bases; J trimming: 9 bases; junction bases outside the gene matches: 10. The CDR3 spans 15 residues. From germline, CDR1 is MRHNA and CDR2 SNTAGT. CDR3 sequence reads: CASSTGTGEHGEQFF. The CDR3 DNA reads TGTGCCAGCAGTACCGGGACAGGGGAGCATGGTGAGCAGTTCTTC.

The J gene is TRBJ2-3, the V gene TRBV11-3, with TRBD2 identical over 10 bases. This CDR3 spans 15 amino acids. In germline, CDR1 is SGHNT, CDR2 YENEEA. The V and J ends lost 3 bases and 4 bases, in that order; junction bases with no gene match: 4. The CDR3 loop reads CASSFLAGVSDTQYF. The DNA of the CDR3 is TGTGCCAGCAGCTTCCTAGCGGGAGTGTCAGATACGCAGTATTTT.

The J gene is TRBJ1-5, the V gene TRBV7-9; possible D gene TRBD1, 5 bases. Germline V gene sequence: CDR1 SEHNR, CDR2 FQNEAQ (reference sequence). Deletions cut 0 bases from V and 3 bases from J, with 9 bases between. The CDR3 is 15 residues long. The CDR3 loop is CASSLAGGANQPQHF. CDR3 coding DNA: TGTGCCAGCAGCTTAGCCGGAGGGGCCAATCAGCCCCAGCATTTT.

This chain uses TRBV7-9 with TRBJ2-7; 7 nucleotides agree with TRBD1. The CDR3 has 15 residues. The germline gives CDR1 SEHNR, CDR2 FQNEAQ (reference sequence). Trimming at V came to 3 bases and at J to 2 bases, leaving 7 bases not matched to a gene. CDR3 bases: TGTGCCAGCAGCTTCGACAGGGATTCTGCCTACGAGCAGTACTTC. Residues: CASSFDRDSAYEQYF.

The chain uses TRBV30 and TRBJ2-7, with 12 positions matching TRBD1. Germline V gene lookup returns CDR1 GTSNPN and CDR2 SVGIG (reference sequence). V lost 8 bases and J lost 0; bases outside the gene matches: 20. The CDR3 sequence is 19 residues long. The CDR3 reads CARLRDRGLEREPSYEQYF. CDR3 sequence (DNA): TGTGCCAGACTCCGGGACAGGGGGCTGGAGCGGGAGCCCTCCTACGAGCAGTACTTC.

This chain uses TRBV9 with TRBJ2-3; 7 nucleotides align to TRBD2. The junction had 11 bases not matched to a gene; V was cut back by 0 bases and J by 4 bases. CDR3 length: 17 residues. Looked up from germline, CDR1 is SGDLS and CDR2 is YYNGEE. In nucleotides, the CDR3 is TGTGCCAGCAGCGTAGTTCATAGCGGGTTCCCCCCAGATACGCAGTATTTT. Its translation: CASSVVHSGFPPDTQYF.

This rearrangement joins TRBV6-1 to TRBJ1-2; D unresolved. Germline CDR1 and CDR2: MNHNS and SASEGT. V lost 6 bases and J lost 2, with 10 bases in between. The CDR3 length is 13 residues. The CDR3 nucleotides are TGTGCCAGCAGAAGCGAAGAGAACTATGGCTACACCTTC. This codes for CASRSEENYGYTF.

The V and J genes are TRBV19 and TRBJ1-2; 7 bases are shared with TRBD1. The V gene's germline CDR1 is LNHDA and CDR2 SQIVND (reference sequence). V lost 4 bases, J lost 0 bases, and 11 bases stayed unmatched. The CDR3 has 17 amino acids. Here the CDR3 DNA reads TGTGCCAGTAGTAGGTCCCCGGGACAGAGAGCTAACTATGGCTACACCTTC. This encodes CASSRSPGQRANYGYTF.

This sequence joins TRBV7-9 and TRBJ1-1; TRBD1 matches at 8 bases. Losses at the gene ends were 6 bases for V and 3 bases for J; bases not matched to a gene: 6. CDR3 length: 14 residues. Germline-derived CDR1 and CDR2 are SEHNR and FQNEAQ (reference sequence). This CDR3 is CASRPTGGYTEAFF. In DNA form, the CDR3 reads TGTGCCAGCAGACCCACAGGGGGATACACTGAAGCTTTCTTT.

The gene calls are TRBV6-1 and TRBJ1-4; unclear D gene. CDR1 and CDR2 from the germline V gene are MNHNS and SASEGT. This CDR3 has 18 residues. Trimming left V 3 bases short and J 8 bases short, with 25 bases between. The CDR3 loop reads CASSDRRVSRGLLEKLFF. The CDR3 nucleotides read TGTGCCAGCAGTGATCGTCGGGTATCTCGGGGTTTGCTCGAAAAACTGTTTTTT.

The V gene is TRBV28, the J gene TRBJ1-4; D perhaps matches TRBD1 (5 bases). The CDR3 consists of 15 residues. Looked up from germline, CDR1 is MDHEN and CDR2 is SYDVKM. Deletions cut 7 bases from V and 8 bases from J, with 20 bases between. This chain's CDR3 is CASNPLGLAGEKLFF. The CDR3 DNA sequence: TGTGCCAGCAACCCCTTGGGGCTCGCCGGCGAAAAACTGTTTTTT. The variable domain in full, with the rest retrieved from reference TRBV28 and TRBJ1-4, is DVKVTQSSRYLVKRTGEKVFLECVQDMDHENMFWYRQDPGLGLRLIYFSYDVKMKEKGDIPEGYSVSREKKERFSLILESASTNQTSMYLCASNPLGLAGEKLFFGSGTQLSVL.

The V and J genes are TRBV9 and TRBJ1-1, with a tentative D call TRBD1 (5 bases). Germline V gene sequence: CDR1 SGDLS, CDR2 YYNGEE. This CDR3 contains 16 residues. V was pared by 9 bases and J by 3 bases, with 24 bases between. CDR3 amino acids: CATSREGRKGDTEAFF. The CDR3 bases are TGTGCCACGTCGAGGGAGGGGCGAAAGGGAGACACTGAAGCTTTCTTT.

The rearrangement uses TRBV6-5 and TRBJ1-5; unclear D gene. V lost 4 bases and J lost 2, with 9 bases in between. CDR1 is MNHEY and CDR2 is SVGAGI in the germline V gene. This CDR3 is built from 14 residues. CDR3 loop: CASSSQRGNQPQHF. CDR3 DNA: TGTGCCAGCAGTTCCCAGCGGGGCAATCAGCCCCAGCATTTT.

The chain joins TRBV2 to TRBJ1-1, with no clear D. Trimming shortened V by 2 bases and J by 0 bases, and 7 bases separated the two germline ends. The germline gives CDR1 SNHLY, CDR2 FYNNEI. CDR3 size: 14 residues. The CDR3 protein is CASSEREMNTEAFF. The CDR3, as DNA: TGTGCCAGCAGTGAAAGGGAGATGAACACTGAAGCTTTCTTT.

The chain has TRBV2 and TRBJ1-2, with unresolved D. In germline, CDR1 is SNHLY, CDR2 FYNNEI. V was shortened by 4 bases and J by 7 bases, with 7 bases between the two germline ends. There are 11 residues in the CDR3. CDR3 DNA sequence: TGTGCCAGCAGTGTACTGTCTGGCTACACCTTC. This gives the protein CASSVLSGYTF.

The V call is TRBV7-2, the J call TRBJ1-1; 7 bases map to TRBD1. Germline V lookup: CDR1 SGHTA, CDR2 FQGNSA. The length of the CDR3 is 14 residues. V was clipped by 6 bases and J by 3 bases; unmatched bases: 7. CDR3 DNA sequence: TGTGCCAGCAGTCGTACGACAGGGCACACTGAAGCTTTCTTT. It codes for CASSRTTGHTEAFF.